The present TCR beta chain was sequenced within a study of metastatic and nonmetastatic thyroid tumors. Looking at the study overall: Repertoires from malignant and benign thyroid patients were compared across blood and tumor or nodule tissue.

This clone has at least ten counts. V gave up 4 bases and J gave up 1 base; unmatched junction bases: 16. Looked up from germline, CDR1 is DFQATT and CDR2 is SNEGSKA (reference sequence). The CDR3 totals 19 residues. In the authors' methods: Across clinicopathological groups, CDR3 differences served as the basis for building a distant-metastasis classifier for papillary thyroid cancer. TCRdb reanalyzed the PCR reads with MiXCR. These V and J calls originate from TCRdb's pipeline instead of the authors' own analysis. In the table there are roughly 40,000 clones, 16% of which are singletons. No patient had received any treatment before thyroid surgery.

Sequenced input: blood. This chain links TRBV20-1 with TRBJ2-1; the match to TRBD2 covers 10 bases. This clonotype was sampled from a female donor with papillary thyroid cancer or a benign thyroid nodule (not recorded which). Some clones in this sample may be carry-over from other donors' samples. CDR3 in DNA: TGCAGTGCTACCACCCCGGGACTAGCGACGGGTTTTTCCTACAATGAGCAGTTCTTC. Translating it yields CSATTPGLATGFSYNEQFF.